Below are 2 T cell receptor beta chains sequenced from a single sample in a study of PD-1 blockade in mismatch repair-deficient tumors. Repertoires were generated with immunoSEQ multiplex PCR, while TCRdb's copy carries only in-frame clones and drops some. This sample carries 77,000 or so clones, more than 80% of them seen once, and the ten largest clones take roughly 5.5%. The sample was peripheral blood, taken 44 weeks after starting pembrolizumab. These receptors were obtained from an adult with mismatch repair-deficient cancer.

The genes are TRBV19 and TRBJ1-1; D is uncertain. The ends were cut back, 2 bases at V and 1 base at J, with 11 bases in the middle. CDR1 LNHDA and CDR2 SQIVND come from the germline V gene (reference sequence). This CDR3 comprises 15 residues. The CDR3, as DNA: TGTGCCAGTAGTATATCCCCAGGAACGAACACTGAAGCTTTCTTT. This gives the protein CASSISPGTNTEAFF. The complete variable domain, with remaining parts taken from reference TRBV19 and TRBJ1-1, reads DGGITQSPKYLFRKEGQNVTLSCEQNLNHDAMYWYRQDPGQGLRLIYYSQIVNDFQKGDIAEGYSVSREKKESFPLTVTSAQKNPTAFYLCASSISPGTNTEAFFGQGTRLTVV.

V usage is TRBV30 and J usage is TRBJ2-5; D perhaps matches TRBD1 (5 bases). This CDR3 comprises 15 residues. CDR1 and CDR2 from the germline V gene are GTSNPN and SVGIG (reference sequence). The V end lost 0 bases, the J end lost 2 bases, and 13 bases lay between the germline ends. CDR3 amino acids: CAWSVLGQRQETQYF. CDR3 DNA: TGTGCCTGGAGTGTTCTGGGGCAGAGACAAGAGACCCAGTACTTC.